The source of this T cell receptor (beta chain) is a study of shared clonotypes between healthy human individuals. Notes on the study in general: Deeper or shallower sequencing was expected to change how clonotypes are shared among donors.

The CDR3 runs to 15 residues. Germline CDR1 is SGHDN and CDR2 is FVKESK. V lost 6 bases and J lost 4, with 17 bases in between. The protocol was immunoSEQ multiplex PCR, while the TCRdb copy is restricted to in-frame clones and leaves out a portion. The data hold about 600,000 clones, with 95% to 98% observed a single time. Note on this clone: Its antigen remains unidentified.

The sequence came from a woman in her twenties or thirties in good health. Material for sequencing was naive CD4+ T cells sorted from blood. As for subset: CD45RA+ positively selected. The chain recombines TRBV14 with TRBJ2-3, with D possibly TRBD2 on 6 matching bases. Here the CDR3 DNA reads TGTGCCAGCAGTACCGGGAGTCTCGGCGCAGATACGCAGTATTTT. As protein: CASSTGSLGADTQYF.